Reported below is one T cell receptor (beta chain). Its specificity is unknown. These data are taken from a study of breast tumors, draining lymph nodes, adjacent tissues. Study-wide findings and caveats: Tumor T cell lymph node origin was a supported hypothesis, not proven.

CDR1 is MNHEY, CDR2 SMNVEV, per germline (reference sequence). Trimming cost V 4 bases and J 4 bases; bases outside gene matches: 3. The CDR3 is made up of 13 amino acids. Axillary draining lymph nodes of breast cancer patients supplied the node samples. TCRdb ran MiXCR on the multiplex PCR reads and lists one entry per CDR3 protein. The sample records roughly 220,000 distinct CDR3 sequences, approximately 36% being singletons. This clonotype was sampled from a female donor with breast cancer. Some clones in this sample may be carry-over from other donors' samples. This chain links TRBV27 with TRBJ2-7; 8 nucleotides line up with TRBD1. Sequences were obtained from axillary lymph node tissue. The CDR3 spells CASSSGDRYEQYF. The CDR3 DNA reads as TGTGCCAGCAGTTCCGGGGACAGGTACGAGCAGTACTTC.